The 24 T cell receptor beta chains presented below share a single source sample, sequenced in a study of T cell responses to AZD1222 COVID-19 vaccine (dated by TCRdb to the early 2020s). The time point label, as the study defines it: about 28 days (+/-7) after the second vaccine dose. This sample's treatment or condition label indicates: meningococcal conjugate vaccine given as trial control. Libraries were prepared through the immunoSEQ multiplex PCR assay. Not all clones reach the TCRdb copy of this immuneACCESS table, which keeps in-frame sequences only. Checked studies attribute under half of the gap to unresolved V genes and leave the rest unexplained. Counted in this sample were 65,000 to 85,000 clones; approximately 89% of them appeared once. The top ten hold over 8% of the sample. The sample consisted of peripheral blood, taken 28 days after the second dose of the MenACWY control vaccine. The receptor set was obtained from an adult who received the MenACWY meningococcal vaccine as a control.

V and J are TRBV4-2 and TRBJ1-2; TRBD1 matches at 8 bases. The CDR3 has 16 amino acids. The V segment lost 1 base and the J segment 3 bases; nucleotides outside the gene matches: 7. The germline V gene has CDR1 LGHNA and CDR2 YNFKEQ. Written as DNA, the CDR3 is TGTGCCAGCAGCCAAGCGGCGGGACAGGCGCACTATGGCTACACCTTC. This codes for CASSQAAGQAHYGYTF.

This clone has at least ten counts. The gene calls are TRBV25-1 and TRBJ2-7, with D unclear. In germline, CDR1 is MGHDK, CDR2 SYGVNS. Trimming pared 4 bases from V and 2 bases from J, leaving 12 bases between. This CDR3 region has 14 residues. The CDR3 DNA is TGTGCCAGCAGTGGATTGGCCGATACCTACGAGCAGTACTTC. Protein: CASSGLADTYEQYF.

The chain links TRBV5-1 to TRBJ1-1, with unresolved D. The CDR3 contains 16 residues. V dropped 0 bases and J dropped 4 bases, with 16 bases sitting between them. Germline lookup yields CDR1 SGHRS and CDR2 YFSETQ. CDR3 sequence: CASSLEPGEGSTEAFF. The CDR3 DNA reads as TGCGCCAGCAGCTTGGAACCGGGTGAGGGTTCCACTGAAGCTTTCTTT.

V and J are TRBV2 and TRBJ2-7, with 7 nucleotides matching TRBD1. This CDR3 has 14 amino acids. Trimming at V came to 5 bases and at J to 0 bases, leaving 4 bases not matched to a gene. The germline CDR1 and CDR2 sequences are SNHLY and FYNNEI. CDR3 residues: CASSRTGLSYEQYF. DNA for the CDR3: TGTGCCAGCAGTAGGACAGGCCTCTCCTACGAGCAGTACTTC.

This chain links TRBV5-4 with TRBJ1-2; D gene unclear. This CDR3 has 12 amino acids. Germline V gene data show CDR1 as SGHNT and CDR2 as YYREEE (reference sequence). V lost 1 base, J lost 7 bases, and 8 bases lay in between. The CDR3 is CASSLPTGGYTF. The CDR3 DNA reads TGTGCCAGCAGCTTGCCCACTGGTGGCTACACCTTC. Full variable domain (rest looked up from reference TRBV5-4 and TRBJ1-2): ETGVTQSPTHLIKTRGQQVTLRCSSQSGHNTVSWYQQALGQGPQFIFQYYREEENGRGNFPPRFSGLQFPNYSSELNVNALELDDSALYLCASSLPTGGYTFGSGTRLTVV.

The gene calls are TRBV7-8 and TRBJ2-5; 7 nucleotides align to TRBD1. V shed 1 base and J 0 bases; nucleotides not matched to a gene: 8. This CDR3 contains 17 residues. The germline CDR1 and CDR2 sequences are SGHVS and FQNEAQ. The CDR3 DNA sequence: TGTGCCAGCAGCTTAGGGACAGGTTTAATGTACCAAGAGACCCAGTACTTC. Its protein product is CASSLGTGLMYQETQYF.

J is TRBJ1-5 and V is TRBV7-9; 9 bases match TRBD1. The CDR3 sequence is 15 residues long. V trimming: 1 base; J trimming: 4 bases; junction bases outside the gene matches: 2. Germline values: CDR1 SEHNR, CDR2 FQNEAQ (reference sequence). CDR3 bases: TGTGCCAGCAGCTTAGAAGGACAGGGGAATCAGCCCCAGCATTTT. As protein: CASSLEGQGNQPQHF. Complete variable domain (other parts from reference TRBV7-9 and TRBJ1-5): DTGVSQNPRHKITKRGQNVTFRCDPISEHNRLYWYRQTLGQGPEFLTYFQNEAQLEKSRLLSDRFSAERPKGSFSTLEIQRTEQGDSAMYLCASSLEGQGNQPQHFGDGTRLSIL.

This clone was seen a few times. The chain has TRBV19 and TRBJ2-6; 13 bases line up with TRBD2. The junction had 1 base not matched to a gene; V was cut back by 4 bases and J by 1 base. This CDR3 contains 17 residues. Germline lookup yields CDR1 LNHDA and CDR2 SQIVND (reference sequence). This CDR3 is CASSRTSGGSGANVLTF. The CDR3 DNA follows: TGTGCCAGTAGTAGGACTAGCGGGGGTTCTGGGGCCAACGTCCTGACTTTC.

The J gene is TRBJ2-3, the V gene TRBV5-6; D may be TRBD1 (5 bases). Germline V lookup: CDR1 SGHDT, CDR2 YYEEEE. V was trimmed by 3 bases and J by 11 bases, leaving 10 bases between them. The CDR3 has 11 residues. The chain's CDR3 is CASSYSGQQYF. DNA of the CDR3: TGTGCCAGCAGCTATTCAGGACAGCAGTATTTT.

J is TRBJ1-5 and V is TRBV5-1; maybe TRBD1 (6 bases). CDR1 and CDR2 from the germline V gene are SGHRS and YFSETQ. Trimming pared 3 bases from V and 1 base from J, leaving 14 bases between. CDR3 length: 16 amino acids. The chain's CDR3 is CASSSDVQGSNQPQHF. The CDR3 nucleotides are TGCGCCAGCAGCTCAGACGTACAGGGAAGCAATCAGCCCCAGCATTTT.

The J gene is TRBJ1-1, the V gene TRBV7-9, with D possibly matching TRBD1 (6 bases). The germline V gene encodes CDR1 SEHNR and CDR2 FQNEAQ (reference sequence). The V end lost 1 base, the J end lost 1 base, and 13 bases lay between the germline ends. CDR3 length equals 16 residues. The CDR3 DNA follows: TGTGCCAGCAGCTTAGGAAAGGGGGTACCGAACACTGAAGCTTTCTTT. Amino acid sequence: CASSLGKGVPNTEAFF.

The genes are TRBV9 and TRBJ1-4, with D uncertain. V was clipped by 0 bases and J by 1 base, with 7 bases between them. This CDR3 spans 15 amino acids. The germline CDR1 and CDR2 sequences are SGDLS and YYNGEE. This CDR3 is CASSVGKVTNEKLFF. CDR3 DNA: TGTGCCAGCAGCGTAGGAAAAGTAACTAATGAAAAACTGTTTTTT.

V and J are TRBV7-2 and TRBJ2-1; D is possibly TRBD2 (5 bases). The CDR3 consists of 18 residues. V lost 1 base and J lost 6, with 22 bases in between. CDR1 is SGHTA, CDR2 FQGNSA, per germline. The CDR3 sequence is CASSLVSGPAGGFNEQFF. Written as DNA, the CDR3 is TGTGCCAGCAGCTTAGTCTCCGGTCCAGCCGGAGGTTTCAATGAGCAGTTCTTC.

The chain links TRBV9 to TRBJ2-3; D remains unclear. CDR1 and CDR2 (germline): SGDLS, YYNGEE. The CDR3 spans 14 residues. V lost 3 bases and J lost 3, with 11 bases in between. CDR3 bases: TGTGCCAGCAGCGCGGTATCTAGAACAGATACGCAGTATTTT. This codes for CASSAVSRTDTQYF.

The chain recombines TRBV19 with TRBJ2-3; D is perhaps TRBD1 (6 bases). Germline V gene lookup returns CDR1 LNHDA and CDR2 SQIVND (reference sequence). This CDR3 region has 16 residues. V lost 8 bases, J lost 2 bases, and 20 bases lay in between. CDR3 protein: CASGPKQGPATDTQYF. The DNA for the CDR3 is TGTGCCAGTGGCCCCAAGCAGGGGCCAGCCACAGATACGCAGTATTTT.

This clone was seen a single time. The chain couples TRBV4-3 to TRBJ2-1, with D perhaps TRBD2 (7 bases). The ends were cut back, 0 bases at V and 5 bases at J, with 17 bases in the middle. The germline gives CDR1 LGHNA, CDR2 YSLEER. The CDR3 totals 17 residues. The CDR3 DNA is TGCGCCAGCAGCCAAGACTACCCGGGGGGCTTCGACAATGAGCAGTTCTTC. Its translation: CASSQDYPGGFDNEQFF.

V and J are TRBV27 and TRBJ2-7, with TRBD1 as a possible D gene (5 bases). Looked up from germline, CDR1 is MNHEY and CDR2 is SMNVEV (reference sequence). The CDR3 contains 13 residues. Trimming stripped 2 bases from V and 3 bases from J, with 8 bases between. CDR3 in DNA: TGTGCCAGCAGTTTAACAGGAAACTACGAGCAGTACTTC. It codes for CASSLTGNYEQYF.

The chain uses TRBV30 and TRBJ2-6; TRBD1 matches 9 bases. Germline CDR1 reads GTSNPN; CDR2 reads SVGIG (reference sequence). V shed 4 bases, J shed 4 bases, and the junction held 11 bases outside the gene matches. The CDR3 has 17 residues. CDR3 amino acids: CAWKGTGGSPGANVLTF. DNA of the CDR3: TGTGCCTGGAAAGGAACAGGGGGCTCCCCGGGGGCCAACGTCCTGACTTTC.

CDR3 coding DNA: TGCGCCAGCAGCGCCCCGGGACAGAACTACAATGAGCAGTTCTTC. It yields the protein CASSAPGQNYNEQFF. The chain employs TRBV4-1 and TRBJ2-1; 7 positions agree with TRBD1. CDR1 is MGHRA and CDR2 is YSYEKL in the germline V gene. J lost 3 bases, V lost 5 bases, and 7 bases had no gene match. The CDR3 covers 15 residues.

This clone was picked up one time. The chain links TRBV6-1 to TRBJ1-3; a weak D match, TRBD1 (5 bases). CDR3 size: 15 residues. CDR1 is MNHNS and CDR2 is SASEGT in the germline V gene. Trimming took 3 bases from V and 0 from J, leaving 9 bases between them. CDR3 protein: CASSDVGGSGNTIYF. The CDR3 DNA is TGTGCCAGCAGTGACGTTGGGGGCTCTGGAAACACCATATATTTT.

V usage is TRBV5-5 and J usage is TRBJ1-1; 7 nucleotides match TRBD1. This CDR3 is 13 amino acids long. The germline gives CDR1 SGHKS, CDR2 YYEKEE (reference sequence). Trimming took 6 bases from V and 1 from J; bases not matched to a gene: 3. The CDR3 region is CASKWTGNTEAFF. The CDR3 nucleotides read TGTGCCAGCAAATGGACAGGGAACACTGAAGCTTTCTTT. The full variable domain, rest sourced from reference TRBV5-5 and TRBJ1-1, is DAGVTQSPTHLIKTRGQQVTLRCSPISGHKSVSWYQQVLGQGPQFIFQYYEKEERGRGNFPDRFSARQFPNYSSELNVNALLLGDSALYLCASKWTGNTEAFFGQGTRLTVV.

This chain joins TRBV7-9 and TRBJ2-7; D possibly corresponds to TRBD2 (6 bases). Germline assignment: CDR1 SEHNR and CDR2 FQNEAQ (reference sequence). The V end was cut by 4 bases, the J end by 4 bases, with 14 bases between. CDR3 size: 14 residues. The CDR3 loop is CASSSDGGEYEQYF. CDR3 coding DNA: TGTGCCAGCAGCTCGGACGGGGGAGAGTACGAGCAGTACTTC.

The V and J genes are TRBV6-5 and TRBJ2-3; 9 positions agree with TRBD2. The CDR3 is 13 residues long. The V gene end was trimmed by 8 bases and the J gene end by 2 bases; junction bases not matched to a gene: 2. CDR1 and CDR2 (germline): MNHEY, SVGAGI. The CDR3 loop is CASAGGHTDTQYF. CDR3 coding DNA: TGTGCCAGCGCGGGGGGGCACACAGATACGCAGTATTTT.

DNA of the CDR3: TGTGCCAGCAGGACCGTGGAGGGGGCGACCGGGGAGCTGTTTTTT. Its translation: CASRTVEGATGELFF. The chain joins TRBV6-5 to TRBJ2-2; weak D call: TRBD1 (7 bases). Germline-derived CDR1 and CDR2 are MNHEY and SVGAGI. Trimming took off 6 bases at V and 5 bases at J, with 16 bases between the two ends. There are 15 residues in the CDR3.